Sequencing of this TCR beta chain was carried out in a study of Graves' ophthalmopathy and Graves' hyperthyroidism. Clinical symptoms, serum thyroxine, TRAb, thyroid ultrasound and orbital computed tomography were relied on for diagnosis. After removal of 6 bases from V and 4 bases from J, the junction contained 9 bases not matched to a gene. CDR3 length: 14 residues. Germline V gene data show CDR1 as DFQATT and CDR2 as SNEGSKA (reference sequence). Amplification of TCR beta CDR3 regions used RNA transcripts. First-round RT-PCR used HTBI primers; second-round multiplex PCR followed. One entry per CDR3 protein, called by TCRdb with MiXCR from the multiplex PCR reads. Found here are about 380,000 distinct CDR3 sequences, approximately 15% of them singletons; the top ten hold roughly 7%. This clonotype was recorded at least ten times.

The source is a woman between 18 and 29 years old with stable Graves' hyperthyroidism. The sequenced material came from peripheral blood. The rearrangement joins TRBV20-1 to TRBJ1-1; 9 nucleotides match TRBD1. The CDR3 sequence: CSATRQGGRTEAFF. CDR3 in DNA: TGCAGTGCCACCAGACAGGGGGGACGCACTGAAGCTTTCTTT.